Below are 14 T cell receptor beta chains sequenced from a single sample in a study of response to subunit inactivated influenza vaccine. TCRdb called the RT-PCR reads again in MiXCR, with one record for every CDR3 protein. The sample records approximately 500,000 distinct CDR3 sequences, approximately 13% being singletons. Material: PBMCs from blood, obtained 45 days after vaccination. All receptors come from a man aged 45-65 years who received an inactivated influenza vaccine.

The J gene is TRBJ2-3, the V gene TRBV29-1; D is possibly TRBD1 (6 bases). The CDR3 sequence is 13 residues long. Germline V gene sequence: CDR1 SQVTM, CDR2 ANQGSEA. CDR3 in DNA: TGCATCGGAAAAGACAGGCGAACAGATACGCAGTATTTT. Translated: CIGKDRRTDTQYF.

Only a few counts were recorded for this clonotype. The rearrangement links TRBV6-1 to TRBJ2-1, with 11 positions matching TRBD2. Per germline, CDR1 MNHNS and CDR2 SASEGT. V gave up 7 bases and J gave up 5 bases; unmatched junction bases: 7. The CDR3 covers 15 residues. The CDR3 reads CASKVSGGVHNEQFF. CDR3 coding DNA: TGTGCCAGCAAAGTTAGCGGGGGGGTGCACAATGAGCAGTTCTTC.

The sample holds many counts of this clonotype. This rearrangement joins TRBV20-1 to TRBJ2-5; D is possibly TRBD1 (5 bases). Germline V gene lookup returns CDR1 DFQATT and CDR2 SNEGSKA (reference sequence). V was cut by 0 bases and J by 5 bases, with 13 bases left in between. The CDR3 contains 14 residues. CDR3 sequence: CSARDSQGRETQYF. The CDR3, as DNA: TGCAGTGCTAGAGATTCCCAGGGCAGGGAGACCCAGTACTTC.

The sample holds a few counts of this clonotype. This rearrangement joins TRBV5-1 to TRBJ2-7; D uncertain. V was trimmed by 3 bases and J by 6 bases, leaving 13 bases between them. CDR1 and CDR2 (germline): SGHRS, YFSETQ. CDR3 length: 13 amino acids. The CDR3 reads CASSSSPRSEQYF. As DNA, the CDR3 is TGCGCCAGCAGCTCCTCTCCGCGCAGCGAGCAGTACTTC.

This clonotype was recorded a few times. This chain links TRBV10-3 with TRBJ2-1; weak D call: TRBD1 (5 bases). Germline CDR1 and CDR2: ENHRY and SYGVKD. The CDR3 spans 14 residues. V was trimmed by 3 bases and J by 5 bases, leaving 11 bases between them. The CDR3 DNA reads as TGTGCCATCAGTGAAGTTAGGACAAACAATGAGCAGTTCTTC. This sequence encodes CAISEVRTNNEQFF.

The genes are TRBV12-3 or TRBV12-4 and TRBJ2-1, with TRBD1 matching over 7 bases. The CDR3 consists of 15 residues. Trimming cost V 6 bases and J 5 bases; bases outside gene matches: 10. In DNA form, the CDR3 reads TGTGCCAGCAGCCGGGACAGCCTATCGAACAATGAGCAGTTCTTC. Its protein is CASSRDSLSNNEQFF.

Details on this clonotype: One end of the junction fails to match germline, which may point to a read error. The V and J genes are TRBV20-1 and TRBJ2-3; the D is unclear. Per germline, CDR1 DFQATT and CDR2 SNEGSKA (reference sequence). The CDR3 sequence is 15 residues long. CDR3 sequence (DNA): TGCATTGCTAGAGTACTGGAATCTCTCACAGATACGCAGTATTTT. Translation: CIARVLESLTDTQYF.

This clonotype has more than one count but fewer than ten. The gene calls are TRBV7-8 and TRBJ2-6, with D hard to call. Looked up from germline, CDR1 is SGHVS and CDR2 is FQNEAQ. V shed 5 bases and J shed 0 bases, with 11 bases lying between them. The CDR3 runs 16 residues. CDR3 amino acids: CASSPLSGSGANVLTF. CDR3 bases: TGTGCCAGCAGCCCATTATCCGGCTCTGGGGCCAACGTCCTGACTTTC.

The rearrangement uses TRBV5-1 and TRBJ2-2; 14 positions agree with TRBD2. The CDR3 is 16 amino acids. The V segment lost 2 bases and the J segment 9 bases; nucleotides outside the gene matches: 6. From germline, CDR1 is SGHRS and CDR2 YFSETQ. The CDR3 DNA follows: TGCGCCAGCAGCTTCGCTGGGACTAGCGGGAGTCGGGAGCTGTTTTTT. This sequence encodes CASSFAGTSGSRELFF.

This clonotype has more than one count but fewer than ten. J is TRBJ2-5 and V is TRBV28; D gene ambiguous. Deletions cut 5 bases from V and 5 bases from J, with 18 bases between. There are 15 residues in the CDR3. Germline V gives CDR1 MDHEN, CDR2 SYDVKM. The CDR3 nucleotides are TGTGCCAGCAGTCCCCCCCGACTGGACCGGGAGACCCAGTACTTC. Translated: CASSPPRLDRETQYF. The variable domain in full, completed from reference TRBV28 and TRBJ2-5, reads DVKVTQSSRYLVKRTGEKVFLECVQDMDHENMFWYRQDPGLGLRLIYFSYDVKMKEKGDIPEGYSVSREKKERFSLILESASTNQTSMYLCASSPPRLDRETQYFGPGTRLLVL.

This clonotype was seen a handful of times. The rearrangement links TRBV28 to TRBJ1-2, with D possibly TRBD1 on 6 matching bases. Germline V gene sequence: CDR1 MDHEN, CDR2 SYDVKM. V lost 5 bases and J 3 bases, leaving 13 bases between the germline ends. This CDR3 has 14 residues. The CDR3 DNA reads as TGTGCCAGCAGTCTACGGACAGTCTACTATGGCTACACCTTC. Its protein product is CASSLRTVYYGYTF.

This clonotype was found a few times. This chain connects TRBV2 to TRBJ1-3; D is uncertain. CDR1 SNHLY and CDR2 FYNNEI come from the germline V gene. The CDR3 totals 14 residues. V shed 4 bases and J shed 1 base, with 8 bases lying between them. In DNA, the CDR3 is TGTGCCAGCAGTGTAGGGCGGTCTGGAAACACCATATATTTT. It translates to CASSVGRSGNTIYF.

This clonotype was recorded at least ten times. J is TRBJ2-4 and V is TRBV12-3 or TRBV12-4; TRBD2 is a possible D gene (6 bases). This CDR3 is 15 amino acids long. Between the trimmed V and J ends, which lost 5 bases and 3 bases, there was a span of 14 bases. The CDR3 DNA reads TGTGCCAGCAGTAGACGGGACTCGGGCAAAAACATTCAGTACTTC. This encodes CASSRRDSGKNIQYF.

Here the CDR3 DNA reads TGTGCCACCACCAAAGTTGGCAGAAGTCTCTATGGCTACACCTTC. Its translation is CATTKVGRSLYGYTF. The rearrangement joins TRBV3-1 to TRBJ1-2, with D unresolved. The CDR3 is 15 amino acids. CDR1 and CDR2 from the germline V gene are LGHDT and YNNKEL (reference sequence). Trimming removed 10 bases at V and 4 bases at J, with 22 bases between.